These 25 T cell receptor beta chains came from one sample sequenced in a study of blood T cell repertoires in COVID-19. Sequencing used immunoSEQ multiplex PCR; TCRdb keeps in-frame clones, though not all of them. This table holds more than 65,000 clones, approximately 90% found once. Sequencing was performed on peripheral blood. The source is a woman in her forties or fifties with acute or convalescent COVID-19.

The rearrangement uses TRBV7-3 and TRBJ1-1; the D is unclear. Germline CDR1 reads SGHTA; CDR2 reads FQGTGA. The CDR3 runs to 14 residues. V was trimmed by 0 bases and J by 1 base, leaving 6 bases between them. CDR3 nucleotide sequence: TGTGCCAGCAGCTTAACCCACGGGAACACTGAAGCTTTCTTT. It specifies CASSLTHGNTEAFF. The whole variable domain, filled in from reference TRBV7-3 and TRBJ1-1, reads GAGVSQTPSNKVTEKGKYVELRCDPISGHTALYWYRQSLGQGPEFLIYFQGTGAADDSGLPNDRFFAVRPEGSVSTLKIQRTERGDSAVYLCASSLTHGNTEAFFGQGTRLTVV.

This chain uses TRBV25-1 with TRBJ1-6; 7 nucleotides agree with TRBD1. The germline V gene has CDR1 MGHDK and CDR2 SYGVNS. Trimming cost V 1 base and J 7 bases; bases outside gene matches: 10. The CDR3 runs to 17 residues. The DNA of the CDR3 is TGTGCCAGCAGTGAATCACCTCCCACAGGGGCCAATTCACCCCTCCACTTT. Its protein is CASSESPPTGANSPLHF.

The chain couples TRBV28 to TRBJ2-2; a weak D match, TRBD1 (7 bases). V dropped 6 bases and J dropped 1 base, with 18 bases sitting between them. Germline lookup yields CDR1 MDHEN and CDR2 SYDVKM. This CDR3 has 17 residues. This CDR3 is CASSSRGQGENTGELFF. The CDR3 DNA follows: TGTGCCAGCAGCTCCCGGGGGCAGGGGGAGAACACCGGGGAGCTGTTTTTT.

The rearrangement links TRBV18 to TRBJ1-2, with D unresolved. Germline lookup yields CDR1 KGHSH and CDR2 LQKENI. This CDR3 is built from 14 residues. Trimming stripped 3 bases from V and 8 bases from J, with 16 bases between. The CDR3: CASSPVPQSGGYTF. DNA for the CDR3: TGTGCCAGCTCACCCGTGCCCCAGTCGGGGGGCTACACCTTC.

The chain has TRBV5-1 and TRBJ2-3, with 7 nucleotides matching TRBD2. CDR1 is SGHRS, CDR2 YFSETQ, per germline. The junction had 4 bases not matched to a gene; V was cut back by 0 bases and J by 0 bases. The CDR3 length is 16 residues. In nucleotides, the CDR3 is TGCGCCAGCAGCTTGGTGAGCGGGGCTAGCACAGATACGCAGTATTTT. It specifies CASSLVSGASTDTQYF.

This chain links TRBV7-9 with TRBJ1-1, with 7 bases fitting TRBD1. Germline assignment: CDR1 SEHNR and CDR2 FQNEAQ (reference sequence). The V gene end was trimmed by 10 bases and the J gene end by 0 bases; junction bases not matched to a gene: 11. The CDR3 is 15 amino acids. CDR3 DNA: TGTGCCACCACGGGACAGCTACTTATGAACACTGAAGCTTTCTTT. Residues: CATTGQLLMNTEAFF.

V usage is TRBV11-2 and J usage is TRBJ1-4; 9 nucleotides match TRBD1. Germline lookup yields CDR1 SGHAT and CDR2 FQNNGV. The CDR3 is 15 residues long. Germline trimming cut 4 bases from V and 8 bases from J; bases unmatched to any gene: 8. CDR3 loop: CASSSSGTGIEKLFF. CDR3 in DNA: TGTGCCAGCAGCTCTTCGGGGACAGGGATCGAAAAACTGTTTTTT.

This rearrangement joins TRBV10-3 to TRBJ1-1; D gene uncertain. Germline V CDR1 and CDR2: ENHRY, SYGVKD. Trimming left V 9 bases short and J 3 bases short, with 11 bases between. This CDR3 is built from 12 residues. DNA of the CDR3: TGTGCCATTTCTCCGGGTGACACTGAAGCTTTCTTT. This encodes CAISPGDTEAFF.

The rearrangement uses TRBV9 and TRBJ2-2; 9 bases agree with TRBD1. Germline V gene lookup returns CDR1 SGDLS and CDR2 YYNGEE. The junction had 4 bases not matched to a gene; V was cut back by 3 bases and J by 7 bases. The CDR3 runs to 14 residues. CDR3 loop: CASSAQGALGELFF. DNA of the CDR3: TGTGCCAGCAGCGCACAGGGGGCGCTCGGGGAGCTGTTTTTT.

J is TRBJ2-2 and V is TRBV27, with D uncertain. Looked up from germline, CDR1 is MNHEY and CDR2 is SMNVEV (reference sequence). V lost 8 bases, J lost 7 bases, and 11 bases lay in between. The CDR3 has 12 residues. CDR3: CASQTFGGELFF. DNA for the CDR3: TGTGCCAGCCAAACTTTCGGCGGGGAGCTGTTTTTT.

The chain combines TRBV5-1 with TRBJ2-2; D might be TRBD2 (6 bases). The CDR3 is 15 residues long. Germline V gene data show CDR1 as SGHRS and CDR2 as YFSETQ. V shed 2 bases and J shed 0 bases, with 8 bases lying between them. In nucleotides, the CDR3 is TGCGCCAGCAGCTTTCGGGAGTCGAACACCGGGGAGCTGTTTTTT. Protein product: CASSFRESNTGELFF.

The chain carries TRBV7-3 and TRBJ2-1, with 7 bases matching TRBD2. The CDR3 totals 16 residues. The germline V gene encodes CDR1 SGHTA and CDR2 FQGTGA. V dropped 4 bases and J dropped 5; count of bases not matched to a gene: 11. CDR3 region: CASSSPGGKAHNEQFF. CDR3 nucleotides: TGTGCCAGCAGCTCCCCCGGGGGGAAAGCACACAATGAGCAGTTCTTC.

V is TRBV6-6 and J is TRBJ1-6; no clear D gene. The CDR3 spans 14 residues. CDR1 and CDR2 from the germline V gene are MNHNY and SVGAGI (reference sequence). Trimming stripped 0 bases from V and 11 bases from J, with 11 bases between. The CDR3 sequence is CASSYSGNNTPLHF. CDR3 bases: TGTGCCAGCAGTTACTCGGGCAACAACACACCCCTCCACTTT.

The chain joins TRBV27 to TRBJ2-7, with a possible D match to TRBD1 (6 bases). CDR1 and CDR2 from the germline V gene are MNHEY and SMNVEV (reference sequence). Trimming cost V 6 bases and J 1 base, with 22 bases left between them. CDR3 length: 17 amino acids. CDR3 residues: CASSRMSVGQLSYEQYF. The CDR3 DNA reads as TGTGCCAGCAGCCGAATGAGCGTAGGACAGCTATCCTACGAGCAGTACTTC.

V usage is TRBV6-5 and J usage is TRBJ2-3; possibly TRBD2 for D (6 bases). The CDR3 extends over 15 amino acids. Trimming took 0 bases from V and 5 from J, leaving 12 bases between them. Germline CDR1 is MNHEY and CDR2 is SVGAGI. In nucleotides, the CDR3 is TGTGCCAGCAGTTACTCGATTGGGGGAGGAGATACGCAGTATTTT. This sequence encodes CASSYSIGGGDTQYF.

This chain joins TRBV6-2 or TRBV6-3 and TRBJ2-3; D ambiguous. This CDR3 has 12 residues. V was clipped by 2 bases and J by 7 bases, with 7 bases between them. Germline-derived CDR1 and CDR2 are MNHEY and SVGEGT. The CDR3 sequence is CASSYELYTQYF. CDR3 sequence (DNA): TGTGCCAGCAGTTACGAGTTATATACGCAGTATTTT.

The genes are TRBV9 and TRBJ2-1; weak D call: TRBD2 (7 bases). V lost 0 bases and J 8 bases, leaving 15 bases between the germline ends. The CDR3 covers 15 residues. Germline-derived CDR1 and CDR2 are SGDLS and YYNGEE. In DNA form, the CDR3 reads TGTGCCAGCAGCGTAGGAGCAGGGGAGGGCGATGAGCAGTTCTTC. Its translation is CASSVGAGEGDEQFF.

The V gene is TRBV30, the J gene TRBJ1-6, with 9 bases identical to TRBD1. Germline V gives CDR1 GTSNPN, CDR2 SVGIG (reference sequence). V gave up 2 bases and J gave up 11 bases; unmatched junction bases: 10. This CDR3 is 15 amino acids long. CDR3 in DNA: TGTGCCTGGAGTCGCCAGGACAGGGGATGGACACCCCTCCACTTT. Amino acids: CAWSRQDRGWTPLHF.

The chain links TRBV12-3 or TRBV12-4 to TRBJ1-3; D remains ambiguous. V lost 2 bases and J 4 bases, leaving 3 bases between the germline ends. The CDR3 sequence is 12 residues long. CDR3 in DNA: TGTGCCAGCAGTTTACAGGGAAACACCATATATTTT. Amino acid sequence: CASSLQGNTIYF.

This chain links TRBV5-1 with TRBJ2-7; 8 nucleotides match TRBD1. The CDR3 sequence is 15 residues long. Germline CDR1 and CDR2: SGHRS and YFSETQ. The ends lost 4 bases at V and 2 bases at J; junction bases unmatched: 8. The CDR3 spells CASSPRQGTTYEQYF. The CDR3 region has the DNA TGCGCCAGCAGCCCCAGACAGGGGACCACCTACGAGCAGTACTTC. Looking up the rest from reference TRBV5-1 and TRBJ2-7 gives the full variable domain: KAGVTQTPRYLIKTRGQQVTLSCSPISGHRSVSWYQQTPGQGLQFLFEYFSETQRNKGNFPGRFSGRQFSNSRSEMNVSTLELGDSALYLCASSPRQGTTYEQYFGPGTRLTVT.

This rearrangement joins TRBV29-1 to TRBJ2-7; D might be TRBD1 (6 bases). Germline CDR1 reads SQVTM; CDR2 reads ANQGSEA. The CDR3 contains 14 residues. Trimming cost V 5 bases and J 0 bases, with 14 bases left between them. Here the CDR3 DNA reads TGCAGCGTTAAAAGAACAGGGAGCTCCTACGAGCAGTACTTC. It encodes CSVKRTGSSYEQYF.

This clone appeared once. V and J are TRBV19 and TRBJ2-2; 8 bases map to TRBD2. There are 17 residues in the CDR3. Trimming at V came to 5 bases and at J to 4 bases, leaving 12 bases not matched to a gene. The germline gives CDR1 LNHDA, CDR2 SQIVND (reference sequence). The DNA of the CDR3 is TGTGCCAGTAGTGTGGCGGGAGGTTCCCCGTCCACCGGGGAGCTGTTTTTT. Translated: CASSVAGGSPSTGELFF.

The J gene is TRBJ2-3, the V gene TRBV28; 8 bases align to TRBD2. The CDR3 sequence is 17 residues long. Germline assignment: CDR1 MDHEN and CDR2 SYDVKM. V dropped 5 bases and J dropped 7; count of bases not matched to a gene: 17. The CDR3, as DNA: TGTGCCAGCAGTCCCCCTGGGGGTAGCGGGATTCAGAATACGCAGTATTTT. Protein: CASSPPGGSGIQNTQYF.

V and J are TRBV27 and TRBJ1-1; 7 nucleotides align to TRBD1. Germline trimming cut 2 bases from V and 4 bases from J; bases unmatched to any gene: 10. The CDR3 covers 16 residues. The germline gives CDR1 MNHEY, CDR2 SMNVEV (reference sequence). The CDR3 DNA follows: TGTGCCAGCAGTTTAGAAGGGGGCCGGGTGAGCACTGAAGCTTTCTTT. Its protein is CASSLEGGRVSTEAFF.

This clone was seen once. The junction does not match germline at one end; this may be a read error. The chain uses TRBV6-5 and TRBJ2-1, with 9 bases fitting TRBD2. The CDR3 has 14 amino acids. CDR1 and CDR2 from the germline V gene are MNHEY and SVGAGI. Here the CDR3 DNA reads TGTGCCTGCAGGGGCGGGAGGGGTTTACATGAGCAGTTCTTC. As protein: CACRGGRGLHEQFF.